The 28 T cell receptor beta chains below come from one sample, sequenced in a study of early T cells in non-severe SARS-CoV-2 infection. TCRdb re-called the 5' RACE reads with MiXCR, one entry per CDR3 protein. The sample includes 65,000 to 80,000 distinct CDR3 sequences, roughly 10% of them seen just once. The sample was whole blood. The receptors shown here come from an adult who was a healthcare worker with PCR-confirmed SARS-CoV-2 infection or an uninfected control (not recorded which).

A word on this clonotype: This may come from a read error, since a much larger clone is one base off. This chain joins TRBV10-1 and TRBJ2-1, with 9 positions matching TRBD1. Trimming took 6 bases from V and 8 from J; bases not matched to a gene: 11. This CDR3 spans 15 amino acids. CDR1 and CDR2 from the germline V gene are WNHNN and SYGVQD (reference sequence). The CDR3 protein is CASSAPGQGRDEQFF. The CDR3 region has the DNA TGCGCCAGCAGCGCTCCGGGACAGGGTCGCGATGAGCAGTTCTTC.

This clonotype was detected ten times or more. The chain uses TRBV30 and TRBJ1-2, with a tentative D call TRBD1 (5 bases). In germline, CDR1 is GTSNPN, CDR2 SVGIG (reference sequence). V lost 0 bases and J 1 base, leaving 9 bases between the germline ends. CDR3 length: 14 residues. The CDR3 here is CAWSVIGGNYGYTF. Here the CDR3 DNA reads TGTGCCTGGAGTGTAATCGGGGGTAACTATGGCTACACCTTC.

This clonotype was detected many times. The chain links TRBV2 to TRBJ2-1, with TRBD2 matching 13 bases. V gave up 7 bases and J gave up 2 bases; unmatched junction bases: 5. CDR1 and CDR2 from the germline V gene are SNHLY and FYNNEI. The CDR3 length is 16 residues. The CDR3 nucleotides are TGTGCCAGCACTCGGACTAGCGGGGGCCCCTACAATGAGCAGTTCTTC. This sequence encodes CASTRTSGGPYNEQFF.

In this sample, this clonotype turned up a few times. This chain joins TRBV6-5 and TRBJ2-7; TRBD2 matches 7 bases. The CDR3 runs 16 residues. The V segment lost 2 bases and the J segment 0 bases; nucleotides outside the gene matches: 7. Germline V lookup: CDR1 MNHEY, CDR2 SVGAGI. The CDR3 spells CASSYKFGGSSYEQYF. The CDR3 DNA is TGTGCCAGCAGTTACAAGTTCGGGGGGAGCTCCTACGAGCAGTACTTC.

This clonotype has just a few counts. This sequence joins TRBV5-4 and TRBJ2-2, with 8 bases identical to TRBD2. The CDR3 spans 16 residues. V dropped 2 bases and J dropped 4; count of bases not matched to a gene: 7. The V gene's germline CDR1 is SGHNT and CDR2 YYREEE (reference sequence). CDR3: CASSLRGGGGTGELFF. The DNA for the CDR3 is TGTGCCAGCAGCTTACGGGGGGGCGGTGGCACCGGGGAGCTGTTTTTT.

This clonotype was detected only a few times. The chain is built from TRBV29-1 and TRBJ1-1; TRBD1 is a possible D gene (6 bases). Germline loops: CDR1 SQVTM, CDR2 ANQGSEA. This CDR3 is built from 15 residues. The V end was cut by 7 bases, the J end by 0 bases, with 18 bases between. The CDR3 coding sequence is TGCAGCGCCGGAGCCAGGGGAGGGATGAACACTGAAGCTTTCTTT. Translated: CSAGARGGMNTEAFF.

This clonotype was seen a handful of times. This chain links TRBV12-3 or TRBV12-4 with TRBJ1-3; D unresolved. The V and J ends lost 6 bases and 2 bases respectively, with 11 bases between them. The CDR3 consists of 14 residues. As DNA, the CDR3 is TGTGCCAGCAGGGTACAGTTAGCTGGAAACACCATATATTTT. Its protein product is CASRVQLAGNTIYF.

This clonotype has a handful of counts. The chain has TRBV7-9 and TRBJ2-1, with D perhaps TRBD1 or TRBD2 (5 bases each). The V gene lost 8 bases and the J gene lost 6 bases, with 20 bases spanning the gap. The CDR3 contains 15 residues. From germline, CDR1 is SEHNR and CDR2 FQNEAQ (reference sequence). For the CDR3, the DNA is TGTGCCAGCGCGCTGACCGGGGCCCGGGGCAATGAGCAGTTCTTC. It codes for CASALTGARGNEQFF. The full variable domain, completed using reference TRBV7-9 and TRBJ2-1, is DTGVSQNPRHKITKRGQNVTFRCDPISEHNRLYWYRQTLGQGPEFLTYFQNEAQLEKSRLLSDRFSAERPKGSFSTLEIQRTEQGDSAMYLCASALTGARGNEQFFGPGTRLTVL.

Only one count was recorded for this clonotype. The rearrangement joins TRBV7-2 to TRBJ1-2; 7 positions agree with TRBD1. V gave up 1 base and J gave up 8 bases; unmatched junction bases: 7. The V gene's germline CDR1 is SGHTA and CDR2 FQGNSA. The CDR3 sequence is 14 residues long. For the CDR3, the DNA is TGTGCCAGCAGCTTAGGACATAGACAGGGAGGCTACACCTTC. Protein: CASSLGHRQGGYTF.

This chain joins TRBV11-2 and TRBJ1-2; 9 positions match TRBD1. This CDR3 is 15 amino acids long. Germline V gene sequence: CDR1 SGHAT, CDR2 FQNNGV. V gave up 4 bases and J gave up 4 bases; unmatched junction bases: 7. CDR3 amino acids: CASSSYRGRGYGYTF. CDR3 nucleotides: TGTGCCAGCAGCTCCTACAGGGGGCGAGGCTATGGCTACACCTTC. Full variable domain (rest looked up from reference TRBV11-2 and TRBJ1-2): EAGVAQSPRYKIIEKRQSVAFWCNPISGHATLYWYQQILGQGPKLLIQFQNNGVVDDSQLPKDRFSAERLKGVDSTLKIQPAKLEDSAVYLCASSSYRGRGYGYTFGSGTRLTVV.

In its sample, this clonotype was seen many times. The chain joins TRBV6-6 to TRBJ1-5, with 9 bases aligning to TRBD1. There are 16 residues in the CDR3. The germline gives CDR1 MNHNY, CDR2 SVGAGI (reference sequence). Germline trimming cut 4 bases from V and 7 bases from J; bases unmatched to any gene: 11. The CDR3 coding sequence is TGTGCCAGCAGTTCGAGCGGGACAGGGTGGTTCCAGCCCCAGCATTTT. Protein product: CASSSSGTGWFQPQHF.

This clonotype was seen a handful of times. The chain links TRBV7-8 to TRBJ1-4; D uncertain. The CDR3 totals 17 residues. Germline V lookup: CDR1 SGHVS, CDR2 FQNEAQ. The germline V and J ends were trimmed by 0 bases and 0 bases, with 11 bases remaining between them. As DNA, the CDR3 is TGTGCCAGCAGCTTAGCTGAACAACTCGCAACTAATGAAAAACTGTTTTTT. Encoded protein: CASSLAEQLATNEKLFF.

This chain connects TRBV7-2 to TRBJ2-1, with D maybe TRBD2 (7 bases). The V end was cut by 5 bases, the J end by 12 bases, with 11 bases between. Germline V gene sequence: CDR1 SGHTA, CDR2 FQGNSA. The CDR3 length is 11 residues. DNA for the CDR3: TGTGCCAGCAGCCCCCGGGGGGCGCAGTTCTTC. It encodes CASSPRGAQFF.

This clonotype was found many times. The chain couples TRBV29-1 to TRBJ2-1; no definite D call. The CDR3 runs 14 residues. Germline CDR1 reads SQVTM; CDR2 reads ANQGSEA. Trimming stripped 7 bases from V and 6 bases from J, with 19 bases between. The CDR3 nucleotides are TGCAGCGCTACTACTTGGGGTGCAAGCAATGAGCAGTTCTTC. Translation gives CSATTWGASNEQFF.

Regarding this clonotype: Given a much more abundant clone one base away, this may be a read error. The chain has TRBV12-3 or TRBV12-4 and TRBJ2-3; possible D gene TRBD1, 5 bases. There are 12 residues in the CDR3. Here the CDR3 DNA reads TGTGCCAGCACCTCGACAGAAGATATGCAGTATTTT. This sequence encodes CASTSTEDMQYF.

This chain links TRBV9 with TRBJ2-5; perhaps TRBD1 as D (5 bases). Germline-derived CDR1 and CDR2 are SGDLS and YYNGEE. This CDR3 region has 15 residues. V was clipped by 0 bases and J by 1 base, with 10 bases between them. CDR3 coding DNA: TGTGCCAGCAGCGTAGGCCAGGGTGCCCAAGAGACCCAGTACTTC. Its protein product is CASSVGQGAQETQYF.

This clonotype appeared a few times. The chain carries TRBV5-4 and TRBJ2-7, with 8 bases fitting TRBD1. V gave up 4 bases and J gave up 2 bases; unmatched junction bases: 8. The germline V gene encodes CDR1 SGHNT and CDR2 YYREEE (reference sequence). There are 15 residues in the CDR3. CDR3 in amino acids: CASSASRTGPYEQYF. Here the CDR3 DNA reads TGTGCCAGCAGCGCCAGCCGGACAGGGCCCTACGAGCAGTACTTC.

This clonotype was seen a few times. The chain has TRBV10-2 and TRBJ2-5; a weak D match, TRBD2 (5 bases). Trimming took 3 bases from V and 3 from J, leaving 11 bases between them. The CDR3 covers 14 residues. The germline gives CDR1 WSHSY, CDR2 SAAADI. The DNA of the CDR3 is TGCGCCAGCAGTGACATGGACGGGGAAGAGACCCAGTACTTC. Its translation is CASSDMDGEETQYF.

The rearrangement uses TRBV5-1 and TRBJ2-6, with D possibly matching TRBD1 (6 bases). Deletions cut 4 bases from V and 4 bases from J, with 18 bases between. The germline V gene encodes CDR1 SGHRS and CDR2 YFSETQ. This CDR3 region has 17 residues. As DNA, the CDR3 is TGCGCCAGCAGCCTCCGGACAGTGGGTTTGGGGGCCAACGTCCTGACTTTC. Protein: CASSLRTVGLGANVLTF.

This clonotype was seen at least ten times. The chain is built from TRBV27 and TRBJ1-5; possible D gene TRBD1, 6 bases. V lost 0 bases, J lost 4 bases, and 13 bases lay in between. The germline gives CDR1 MNHEY, CDR2 SMNVEV (reference sequence). This CDR3 comprises 16 residues. CDR3 sequence: CASSLSWGGGNQPQHF. The CDR3 bases are TGTGCCAGCAGTTTATCGTGGGGAGGGGGGAATCAGCCCCAGCATTTT.

This sequence joins TRBV5-6 and TRBJ1-2; a possible D gene is TRBD1 (6 bases). Per the germline V gene, CDR1 is SGHDT and CDR2 is YYEEEE. Trimming stripped 4 bases from V and 0 bases from J, with 7 bases between. The CDR3 consists of 13 residues. The CDR3: CASSRDTNYGYTF. The CDR3 coding sequence is TGTGCCAGCAGCCGGGACACTAACTATGGCTACACCTTC.

This clonotype has ten or more counts. The genes are TRBV20-1 and TRBJ2-1; 11 positions agree with TRBD2. The CDR3 consists of 16 residues. V lost 5 bases, J lost 4 bases, and 10 bases stayed unmatched. CDR1 and CDR2 from the germline V gene are DFQATT and SNEGSKA (reference sequence). In nucleotides, the CDR3 is TGCAGTGCTCCCCGGATCCTAGCGGGGGGTTACAATGAGCAGTTCTTC. It codes for CSAPRILAGGYNEQFF.

The table lists this clonotype with many counts. The V gene is TRBV20-1, the J gene TRBJ2-1; 12 bases agree with TRBD2. CDR3 length: 18 residues. Germline CDR1 DFQATT, CDR2 SNEGSKA (reference sequence). V lost 0 bases, J lost 4 bases, and 10 bases stayed unmatched. CDR3 amino acids: CSARDPSVLAGGYNEQFF. The CDR3 DNA is TGCAGTGCTAGAGATCCGTCAGTTCTAGCGGGGGGGTACAATGAGCAGTTCTTC.

This clonotype was picked up many times. This chain uses TRBV7-6 with TRBJ2-7; D might be TRBD1 or TRBD2, each matching 5 bases. CDR1 is SGHVS and CDR2 is FNYEAQ in the germline V gene. V lost 1 base and J 5 bases, leaving 12 bases between the germline ends. The CDR3 runs to 14 residues. The CDR3 nucleotides are TGTGCCAGCAGCTTAGGGGGGTTCGTCAACGAGCAGTACTTC. Its protein product is CASSLGGFVNEQYF.

This clonotype was detected ten times or more. This chain connects TRBV3-1 to TRBJ1-1; D is unresolved. The CDR3 has 14 amino acids. V was clipped by 3 bases and J by 4 bases, with 12 bases between them. Germline CDR1 LGHDT, CDR2 YNNKEL (reference sequence). CDR3 DNA sequence: TGTGCCAGCAGCCAGGCAGGACTTTTCACTGAAGCTTTCTTT. Translating gives CASSQAGLFTEAFF. The entire variable domain, with the rest obtained from reference TRBV3-1 and TRBJ1-1, is as follows: DTAVSQTPKYLVTQMGNDKSIKCEQNLGHDTMYWYKQDSKKFLKIMFSYNNKELIINETVPNRFSPKSPDKAHLNLHINSLELGDSAVYFCASSQAGLFTEAFFGQGTRLTVV.

This chain connects TRBV9 to TRBJ1-1, with 9 bases lining up with TRBD1. The CDR3 has 14 amino acids. Trimming cost V 6 bases and J 3 bases; bases outside gene matches: 6. The V gene's germline CDR1 is SGDLS and CDR2 YYNGEE. As DNA, the CDR3 is TGTGCCAGCAACAGGGGGCATTCGGACACTGAAGCTTTCTTT. Amino acids: CASNRGHSDTEAFF.

This clonotype was seen a few times. As DNA, the CDR3 is TGTGCCAGCAGTGAGAGAGCGGCGGGGTACGGGTACACTGAAGCTTTCTTT. Residues: CASSERAAGYGYTEAFF. This chain connects TRBV5-5 to TRBJ1-1, with D uncertain. The germline CDR1 and CDR2 sequences are SGHKS and YYEKEE (reference sequence). Trimming left V 5 bases short and J 3 bases short, with 23 bases between. This CDR3 is built from 17 residues.

There are a few counts of this clonotype. The chain is built from TRBV12-3 or TRBV12-4 and TRBJ2-7; TRBD1 agrees at 9 bases. This CDR3 is built from 14 residues. The V and J ends lost 5 bases and 9 bases, in that order; junction bases with no gene match: 11. The CDR3 loop is CASSRGTGPLGQYF. DNA of the CDR3: TGTGCCAGCAGTCGCGGGACAGGGCCTCTGGGGCAGTACTTC.